Listed below are T cell receptor beta chains from one sample, sequenced in a study of T cells in Graves' hyperthyroidism and ophthalmopathy. TCRdb independently ran MiXCR on the multiplex PCR reads; one entry per CDR3 protein. Of roughly 260,000 distinct CDR3 sequences listed, more than 14% are singletons. Sequenced material: blood. These receptors were taken from a woman aged 40 to 50 with Graves' hyperthyroidism that later progressed to Graves' ophthalmopathy. Each CDR3 is given with its conserved first and last residue. A D gene is named only where the DNA matches it firmly. Clone size is given for some rows only: seen once, a few or many times, or a class if the clone is expanded.

v_call	d_call	clone_size	j_call	cdr3_nt	cdr3_aa
TRBV9	NA	NA	TRBJ2-2	TGTGCCAGCACCCCCAACGTGGCAGCAGTGGCCGGGGAGCTGTTTTTT	CASTPNVAAVAGELFF
TRBV2	NA	many	TRBJ2-1	TGTGCCAGCAGTGAAGGGGGAAGCGTTTGGCAGTTCTTC	CASSEGGSVWQFF
TRBV2	NA	many	TRBJ2-1	TGTGCCAGCAGCTCGCAAAAAAATGAGCAGTTCTTC	CASSSQKNEQFF
TRBV6-6	NA	many	TRBJ1-3	TGTGCCAGCAGTTACACGACCGGGGTAAACACCATATATTTT	CASSYTTGVNTIYF
TRBV20-1	NA	many	TRBJ1-1	TGCAGTGCTAGCGGGGGGGACTACACTGAAGCTTTCTTT	CSASGGDYTEAFF
TRBV29-1	NA	NA	TRBJ2-2	TGCAGCGTTGCTTGGCGGGGGCTCAACACCGGGGAGCTGTTTTTT	CSVAWRGLNTGELFF
TRBV19	TRBD2	many	TRBJ2-1	TGTGCCAGTAGTAGCGGGAGGTTGTATGAGCAGTTCTTC	CASSSGRLYEQFF
TRBV5-1	TRBD2	many	TRBJ2-7	TGCGCCAGCAGCTTGGCTTCTAGCGGGAATACCTACGAGCAGTACTTC	CASSLASSGNTYEQYF
TRBV2	NA	many	TRBJ2-5	TGTGCCAGCAGTGTGGCAGTCGGGGGGACCCAGTACTTC	CASSVAVGGTQYF
TRBV11-2	TRBD1	few	TRBJ1-2	TGTGCCAGCAGCTTAGACTGGGTCAGGGGGCATGGCTACACCTTC	CASSLDWVRGHGYTF
TRBV5-1	TRBD1	many	TRBJ2-1	TGCGCCAGCAGCTGGGACAGTTACAATGAGCAGTTCTTC	CASSWDSYNEQFF
TRBV6-2/TRBV6-3	TRBD1	NA	TRBJ1-2	TGTGCCAGCAGTTACTCCGGGACAGGGTTTGGCTACACCTTC	CASSYSGTGFGYTF
TRBV10-3	NA	many	TRBJ2-3	TGTGCCATCAACGAGGGCCGGTCGGCAGATACGCAGTATTTT	CAINEGRSADTQYF
TRBV11-2	TRBD1	few	TRBJ2-1	TGTGCCAGCAGCTTAGCCCCAGGACAGGGGCCGTACAATGAGCAGTTCTTC	CASSLAPGQGPYNEQFF
TRBV27	NA	few	TRBJ1-4	TGTGCCAGCAGTTGGAGAACTCATAATGAAAAACTGTTTTTT	CASSWRTHNEKLFF
TRBV6-6	NA	many	TRBJ1-2	TGTGCCAGCAGTTACTCGAAGGGACCACAGAACTATGGCTACACCTTC	CASSYSKGPQNYGYTF
TRBV7-2	NA	many	TRBJ2-7	TGTGCCAGCAGCTTCGTGGGGGCGGCGGAAATCGCCTACGAGCAGTACTTC	CASSFVGAAEIAYEQYF
TRBV15	TRBD2	NA	TRBJ2-1	TGTGCCACCAGCAGAGAACCGGGACTAGCTTTCCATGAGCAGTTCTTC	CATSREPGLAFHEQFF
TRBV19	NA	few	TRBJ1-5	TGTGCCAGTAGCGTCGGGACGGCCTCCAATCAGCCCCAGCATTTT	CASSVGTASNQPQHF
TRBV19	TRBD1	many	TRBJ1-5	TGTGCCAGTAGAATCTCCGACAGGGGACCCCAGCATTTT	CASRISDRGPQHF
TRBV7-8	NA	many	TRBJ2-1	TGTGCCAGCAGCTTAGCTCCGACAGACCGGCAGTTCTTC	CASSLAPTDRQFF
TRBV2	NA	many	TRBJ2-7	TGTGCCAGCAGTGCCGACAGCCCTCCTAGCGCATCCTACGAGCAGTACTTC	CASSADSPPSASYEQYF
TRBV7-2	NA	many	TRBJ1-1	TGTGCCAGCAGCTTAGATCGGGCAGGGAGGATGAACACTGAAGCTTTCTTT	CASSLDRAGRMNTEAFF
TRBV5-1	NA	few	TRBJ2-4	TGCGCCAGCAGCTTGGTTGGCCACCCGGGGATTCAGTACTTC	CASSLVGHPGIQYF
TRBV5-1	NA	many	TRBJ2-3	TGCGCCAGCAGCTTTGTCACAGATACGCAGTATTTT	CASSFVTDTQYF
TRBV7-2	NA	few	TRBJ2-5	TGTGCCAGCAGCTTAGTAGTTTCGATCCAAGAGACCCAGTACTTC	CASSLVVSIQETQYF
TRBV13	NA	few	TRBJ2-1	TGTGCCAGCAGCCGATATCATTCACCCGGGGGGCAGCCTTCCTACAATGAGCAGTTCTTC	CASSRYHSPGGQPSYNEQFF
TRBV7-8	NA	many	TRBJ2-2	TGTGCCAGCAGCTTAGGGGCAGTTAACACCGGGGAGCTGTTTTTT	CASSLGAVNTGELFF
TRBV13	TRBD2	many	TRBJ2-1	TGTGCCAGCAGCTCCTTAGCGGGAGACGAGTACAATGAGCAGTTCTTC	CASSSLAGDEYNEQFF
TRBV28	NA	many	TRBJ2-1	TGTGCCAGCAGTACCGGGCCCCACTACAATGAGCAGTTCTTC	CASSTGPHYNEQFF
TRBV25-1	TRBD2	NA	TRBJ2-1	TGTGCCAGCAGTGAAAACCCATCTAGCGGGAGGACACCGGTATACGAGCAGTTCTTC	CASSENPSSGRTPVYEQFF
TRBV4-1	TRBD1	NA	TRBJ2-7	TGCGCCAGCAGCCGCTCAGGGGGTGTCTACGAGCAGTACTTC	CASSRSGGVYEQYF
TRBV6-1	TRBD2	many	TRBJ2-1	TGTGCCAGCAGTTATAATAGCGGGAGCTACAATGAGCAGTTCTTC	CASSYNSGSYNEQFF